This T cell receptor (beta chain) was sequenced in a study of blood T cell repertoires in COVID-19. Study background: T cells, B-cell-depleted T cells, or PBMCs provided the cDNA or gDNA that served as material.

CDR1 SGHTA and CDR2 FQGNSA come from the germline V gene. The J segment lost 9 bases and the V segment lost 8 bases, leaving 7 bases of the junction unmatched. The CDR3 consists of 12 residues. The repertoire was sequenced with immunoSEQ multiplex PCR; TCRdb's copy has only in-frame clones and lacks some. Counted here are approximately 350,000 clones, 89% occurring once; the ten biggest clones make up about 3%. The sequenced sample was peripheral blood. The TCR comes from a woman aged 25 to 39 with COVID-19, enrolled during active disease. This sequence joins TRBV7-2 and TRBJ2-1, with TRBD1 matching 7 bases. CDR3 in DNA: TGTGCCAGCCGCCGACAGGGAAGTGAGCAGTTCTTC. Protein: CASRRQGSEQFF.